This is a list of T cell receptor beta chains from one sample in a study of CD8+CD57+ T cells in acquired aplastic anemia. TCRdb fed the reads into MiXCR, producing one record per CDR3 protein. The sample lists some 170,000 distinct CDR3 sequences; around 75% were seen once. Sequencing was done on a sample of sorted CD4+, CD8+, or CD8+CD57+ T cells (not recorded which) from PBMCs. The receptors shown here come from a human donor with aplastic anemia. The CDR3 runs from the conserved cysteine through the conserved F or W. The D gene is left open where the match is weak. Only part of the rows carry a size: once, few, many, or a class if the clone is expanded.

J gene | D gene | clone size | V gene | CDR3 length | CDR3 DNA | CDR3 protein
TRBJ2-3 | - | - | TRBV10-3 | 16 | TGTGCCATCAGTGACATACAGGGAACTAGCACAGATACGCAGTATTTT | CAISDIQGTSTDTQYF
TRBJ2-7 | TRBD1 | - | TRBV6-5 | 15 | TGTGCCAGCAGTGAACTACCGGGACAGAACTACGAGCAGTACTTC | CASSELPGQNYEQYF
TRBJ1-1 | TRBD1 | - | TRBV12-3/TRBV12-4 | 14 | TGTGCCAGCAGGATAGGGACAGGGATCGCTGAAGCTTTCTTT | CASRIGTGIAEAFF
TRBJ2-2 | - | - | TRBV6-4 | 14 | TGTACCAGCAGTGGGACGGATAACACCGGGGAGCTGTTTTTT | CTSSGTDNTGELFF
TRBJ2-1 | TRBD2 | - | TRBV7-2 | 17 | TGTGCCAGCAGCTTCTCGACTAGCGGGGGGCCCTACAATGAGCAGTTCTTC | CASSFSTSGGPYNEQFF
TRBJ2-5 | - | - | TRBV24-1 | 15 | TGTGCCACCAGTGATTGGCGGGACGGGGGAGAGGCCCAGTACTTC | CATSDWRDGGEAQYF
TRBJ1-5 | - | - | TRBV2 | 12 | TGTGCCAGCAGTGAAGTCAGGGAGCCCCAGCATTTT | CASSEVREPQHF
TRBJ1-2 | - | - | TRBV19 | 14 | TGTGCCAGTAGTATGGGAGGGTTCAACTATGGCTACACCTTC | CASSMGGFNYGYTF
TRBJ2-1 | TRBD1 | few | TRBV24-1 | 13 | TGTGCCACCAGGGCAGGGGGTAACTATGAGCAGTTCTTC | CATRAGGNYEQFF
TRBJ1-5 | TRBD1 | - | TRBV20-1 | 15 | TGCAGTGCTAGAGCGCAGGGGGGAAATTATCAGCCCCAGCATTTT | CSARAQGGNYQPQHF
TRBJ1-1 | - | - | TRBV29-1 | 12 | TGCAGCGTGACCAGGGTGGGGTATGAAGCTTTCTTT | CSVTRVGYEAFF
TRBJ2-1 | TRBD2 | - | TRBV19 | 14 | TGTGCCAGTAAGCTAGCGGGGGGCCTCAATGAGCAGTTCTTC | CASKLAGGLNEQFF
TRBJ2-1 | TRBD2 | many | TRBV11-2 | 12 | TGTGCCAGCTCCGGGGGAGGGAATGAGCAGTTCTTC | CASSGGGNEQFF
TRBJ2-7 | - | - | TRBV20-1 | 14 | TGCAGTGCAACCGCGGGAACGCCTCCCTACGAGCAGTACTTC | CSATAGTPPYEQYF
TRBJ2-1 | - | - | TRBV15 | 14 | TGTGCCACCAGCGAGTATGGGGCCTACAATGAGCAGTTCTTC | CATSEYGAYNEQFF
TRBJ2-2 | - | - | TRBV4-3 | 15 | TGCGCCAGCAGCCAAGACCCGAGGGATACCGGGGAGCTGTTTTTT | CASSQDPRDTGELFF
TRBJ2-7 | TRBD1 | - | TRBV20-1 | 14 | TGCAGTGCTACCCCGGGACAGGGGACCTACGAGCAGTACTTC | CSATPGQGTYEQYF
TRBJ1-5 | - | once | TRBV2 | 15 | TGTGCCAGCAGTCAAGACAGCCCTGGGGGTCAGCCCCAGCATTTT | CASSQDSPGGQPQHF
TRBJ1-6 | - | - | TRBV10-2 | 17 | TGCGCCAGCAGAGACCTCAAAGGGAGCTCCTATAATTCACCCCTCCACTTT | CASRDLKGSSYNSPLHF
TRBJ1-5 | - | - | TRBV7-3 | 13 | TGTGCTAGCGCAGGGTATAGCAATCAGCCCCAGCATTTT | CASAGYSNQPQHF
TRBJ2-5 | - | few | TRBV24-1 | 13 | TGTGCCACCAGTGAAGATCACTCGGAGACCCAGTACTTC | CATSEDHSETQYF
TRBJ1-5 | TRBD1 | - | TRBV5-1 | 17 | TGCGCCAGCAGCCAAAAACAGGGGCGTATCGTAAATCAGCCCCAGCATTTT | CASSQKQGRIVNQPQHF
TRBJ2-7 | - | - | TRBV7-2 | 13 | TGTGCCAGCAGCTCAGGGGTCCGGGACGAACAGTACTTC | CASSSGVRDEQYF
TRBJ2-7 | - | few | TRBV20-1 | 13 | TGCAGTGCTAGGGGGCCCAGGGTATACGAGCAGTACTTC | CSARGPRVYEQYF
TRBJ2-7 | TRBD1 | - | TRBV7-3 | 13 | TGTGCCAGCAGCGTCGGACAGGGGTACGAGCAGTACTTC | CASSVGQGYEQYF
TRBJ1-2 | - | - | TRBV2 | 16 | TGTGCCAGCAGTGCGGACCTTTTACAGGGCCGGGGTGGCTACACCTTC | CASSADLLQGRGGYTF
TRBJ1-2 | - | - | TRBV19 | 11 | TGTGCCAGTAGGGCCCTTTATGGCTACACCTTC | CASRALYGYTF